There are a few counts of the clone carrying this T cell receptor (beta chain). Its antigen is undetermined. The data were obtained in a study of blood T cells in healthy people across ages. CDR1 is DFQATT and CDR2 is SNEGSKA in the germline V gene (reference sequence). CDR3 length equals 15 residues. The ends lost 6 bases at V and 3 bases at J; junction bases unmatched: 10. It was with a sample-barcoded 5' primer and a J-beta primer mix that a second PCR of roughly 7 to 12 cycles was run. All samples gave at least 2.5 million CDR3-containing paired-end reads. One entry per CDR3 protein, called by TCRdb with MiXCR from the 5' RACE reads. Counted here are more than 550,000 distinct CDR3 sequences, about a fifth occurring once; the ten biggest clones make up roughly 22%. Overall study findings and caveats: Diversity estimates from one million T cells were considered underestimates. Bulk PBMC profiling left naive and antigen-experienced comparisons inconclusive. In older individuals, TCR beta diversity per million T cells was lower, falling roughly linearly with age.

The V call is TRBV20-1, the J call TRBJ2-3; 9 nucleotides agree with TRBD2. Sequenced sample: blood. The TCR comes from a man in his 70s in good health. In nucleotides, the CDR3 is TGCAGTGCCCATAATCCGGGACTAGCTACAGATACGCAGTATTTT. Amino acids: CSAHNPGLATDTQYF.